This T cell receptor beta chain is from a study of blood T cells in healthy people across ages (dated by TCRdb to the mid-2010s). Regarding the study in general: In model experiments, template switching captured roughly one uniquely barcoded TCR beta cDNA molecule for every two T cells. Using deep sequencing normalized with unique cDNA molecular identifiers, the study measured how TCR beta repertoire diversity changes with age. The donors were split into four age groups: young (average roughly 15 years), middle-aged (more than 35), aged (over 55) and long-lived (more than 80). For two donors (one aged 18 to 30 and one aged 80 or older), the study analyzed two additional independent replicas of 1 million unique cDNA reads from the same blood draw.

The sample holds a few counts of this clonotype. Its recognized antigen is unknown. Base qualities are not provided; no much larger clone lies one nucleotide away. The protocol used for the library was 5' RACE. The sequencer listed for this sample is Illumina HiSeq 2500. A second PCR of roughly 6 to 11 cycles was run with a J-beta primer mix and a sample-barcoded 5' primer. Each TCR beta cDNA molecule received a unique molecular identifier from a template-switch 5' adaptor carrying 12 random nucleotides. Each sample yielded at least 3 million CDR3-containing paired-end reads. First-strand cDNA was synthesized from all RNA with the Mint cDNA synthesis kit, primed by a TRBC-specific oligonucleotide. After uracil-DNA glycosylase treatment, a first 18-cycle PCR used universal primers M1SS and BC2_uni_R on all cDNA. The original pipeline was this. Each sample was normalized by randomly selecting 1 million high-quality reads, each carrying a distinct molecular identifier. Instead of being binned into consensus sequences, reads with shared molecular identifiers were discarded. CDR3 identification, clonotype clustering and error correction used MiTCR with a Q25 quality threshold and the strictest error-elimination algorithm. A nonparametric unseen species model using Euler transformation provided a lower-bound estimate of total TCR beta diversity. In TCRdb, the public reads were trimmed at Q25 with fastp and aligned with MiXCR, with productive beta chains retained. For every CDR3 protein sequence, its rows merge into one entry that carries the most common genes and DNA. The V and J calls were determined by TCRdb, not by the authors. A total of over 700,000 distinct CDR3 sequences appear in this sample, roughly 25% of them only once. More than 8.5% of the sample is taken by the ten largest.

Systemically healthy Caucasian individuals from Russia, over 30 in total and aged about 6 to 90 years, were included as donors. Ten milliliters of peripheral blood were drawn from each donor into EDTA-treated Vacutainer tubes. Ficoll-Paque density-gradient centrifugation was used to isolate PBMCs, with at least 7 million per sample. Total RNA, at least 5.5 micrograms per sample, was extracted from PBMCs with Trizol reagent. For every donor, flow cytometry on a PBMC aliquot measured the percentage of naive CD45RAhigh/CD27high T cells. What the authors observed across the whole study: A strong correlation was found between observed TCR beta diversity and the percentage of naive T cells measured by flow cytometry. The CMV infection status of donors was not known, potentially confounding age-related changes in expanded clonotypes. Compared with the aged group, the long-lived group had more naive CD4+ T cells, fewer expanded clones and increased TCR diversity, suggesting age selection. Because profiling used bulk unsorted PBMCs, naive and antigen-experienced compartments could not be compared conclusively. Estimates of total diversity based on one million sequenced T cells were regarded as lower bounds and as underestimates. As age increased, observed TCR beta diversity per million T cells dropped in a roughly linear way, and a significant reduction was already evident by age 40.

Including the terminal cysteine and phenylalanine, the CDR3 comprises 14 residues. Only the CDR3 DNA stays, 42 bases, in frame from base 1. V trim: 3 bases; J trim: 6 bases; unmatched bases: 5. The germline V gene yields ENHRY for CDR1 and SYGVKD for CDR2. This sample also appeared in a second study, on T cells of mothers and their children. The second paper further reports: Nine systemically healthy Caucasian individuals, comprising three mothers and their six children, were included as donors. cDNA synthesis used all of the extracted RNA, with approximately 1.4 ug of RNA in each 15 ul reaction. In the second PCR, sample barcodes and 2-4 random nucleotides were introduced via the M1S primer. Over 9.5 million TCR beta CDR3 reads were obtained for each mother, and millions of reads were obtained for each child. Thymic selection similarly shapes TCR recombination output in related and unrelated pairs, with minor effect from inherited differences. Normalized repertoire overlap in related mother-child pairs was always slightly higher than in unrelated mother-child pairs, but the difference was never significant. Persistent microchimeric T cell clones were not detected, at a sensitivity of approximately 100 clones per million clonotypes. The study used deep NGS to compare TCR beta repertoires of mothers and children, seeking features distinguishing related mother-child pairs from unrelated individuals. The mean age was approximately 41 +/- 4 years for the mothers and approximately 11 +/- 4 years for the children. After adapter ligation was performed with NEBNext reagents, the libraries were sequenced on an Illumina HiSeq 2000 with 100+100 nt paired-end reads. To prevent cross-contamination, the mother and child libraries were prepared one month apart and sequenced in separate runs. Each donor had between about 450,000 and 2,100,000 distinct TCR beta clonotypes identified. Naive TCR beta clonotypes were estimated from low-frequency clonotypes matched to each donor's FACS-determined naive share, without sorting.

The chain is made from TRBV10-3 and TRBJ2-1; TRBD2 lines up with 7 middle nucleotides. The sample taken for sequencing was blood. The TCR sequence derives from a boy younger than 18 in good health. The CDR3: CAISDRDYPNEQFF. The bases are TGTGCCATCAGTGACCGGGACTACCCCAATGAGCAGTTCTTC.